A selection of T cell receptor beta chains follows, all from one sample in a study of T cell responses to AZD1222 COVID-19 vaccine. Using immunoSEQ multiplex PCR, the repertoire was profiled, and TCRdb retains in-frame clones only, with some absent. The table shows about 120,000 clones, with 91% occurring only once. Sequenced material: peripheral blood, taken on day 0 of AZD1222 vaccination. Source of these receptors: an adult in good health. Both conserved end residues are part of each CDR3. D genes are given only for firm matches. A row's size may be missing; if present it is once, few, many or a size class.

v_call	d_call	clone_size	j_call	cdr3_nt	cdr3_aa
TRBV2	.	once	TRBJ1-6	TGTGCCAGCAGTGTAATTCCCGGGACCGCGGTCCACTTT	CASSVIPGTAVHF
TRBV7-9	.	.	TRBJ2-7	TGTGCCAGCAGCGTAGGGAGTTTATGGGAGCAGTACTTC	CASSVGSLWEQYF
TRBV5-1	.	.	TRBJ1-2	TGCGCCAGCAGCCCTCTGGACGGTAACTATGGCTACACCTTC	CASSPLDGNYGYTF
TRBV30	TRBD1	.	TRBJ1-5	TGTGCCTGGAGGGAACAGGGGACCCTCAATCAGCCCCAGCATTTT	CAWREQGTLNQPQHF
TRBV7-2	.	.	TRBJ1-2	TGTGCCAGCAGCTTAGAGGCGGCAGGGGATGGCTACACCTTC	CASSLEAAGDGYTF
TRBV18	TRBD1	.	TRBJ1-4	TGTGCCAGCTCACCAGGGACAGGCCGAGACGAAAAACTGTTTTTT	CASSPGTGRDEKLFF
TRBV3-1/TRBV3-2	.	few	TRBJ1-2	TGTGCCAGCAGCCAGGGGGTGGGCTACACCTTC	CASSQGVGYTF
TRBV27	.	.	TRBJ1-2	TGTGCCAGCAGCACCCGGCCGGGGGACTATGGCTACACCTTC	CASSTRPGDYGYTF
TRBV5-1	TRBD1	.	TRBJ1-1	TGCGCCAGCAGCTCGAGCGGACAGGGGGGAACTGAAGCTTTCTTT	CASSSSGQGGTEAFF
TRBV9	.	.	TRBJ1-1	TGTGCCAGCAGCGCGCTACAGGGTATGAACACTGAAGCTTTCTTT	CASSALQGMNTEAFF
TRBV28	TRBD1	.	TRBJ2-5	TGTGCCACTTTTGGTACAGGGGGAGAGACCCAGTACTTC	CATFGTGGETQYF
TRBV18	TRBD1	.	TRBJ1-2	TGTGCCAGCTCACGACAGGGCGCAAATGGCTACACCTTC	CASSRQGANGYTF
TRBV5-1	.	.	TRBJ1-1	TGCGCCAGCAGGCGAGGGGCGGGTACTGAAGCTTTCTTT	CASRRGAGTEAFF
TRBV5-1	.	.	TRBJ2-2	TGCGCCAGCAGCGACCCCGGGGAGCTGTTTTTT	CASSDPGELFF
TRBV7-9	.	.	TRBJ2-2	TGTGCCAGCAGCACCGGACAAAACACCGGGGAGCTGTTTTTT	CASSTGQNTGELFF
TRBV19	TRBD1	once	TRBJ2-7	TGTGCCAGTAGAGCCCTGACAGGGGAGACCTACGAGCAGTACTTC	CASRALTGETYEQYF
TRBV27	.	.	TRBJ2-5	TGTGCCAGCAGTCCCCCGAGCTTTGGCAGAGAGACCCAGTACTTC	CASSPPSFGRETQYF
TRBV5-8	.	.	TRBJ1-1	TGTGCCAGCAGCTGGGATCCACAGGGGAACACTGAAGCTTTCTTT	CASSWDPQGNTEAFF
TRBV28	TRBD1	.	TRBJ1-2	TGTGCCAGCAGTTCCCACGGGTGGACAGGGGGCGCCAGGTATGGCTACACCTTC	CASSSHGWTGGARYGYTF
TRBV5-8	TRBD1	.	TRBJ1-1	TGTGCCAGCAGGGCGACAGGGGGGGCTGAAGCTTTCTTT	CASRATGGAEAFF
TRBV9	TRBD2	.	TRBJ2-1	TGTGCCAGCAGCGCCTTGCTAGCGGGAGTAAATGAGCAGTTCTTC	CASSALLAGVNEQFF
TRBV13	.	.	TRBJ2-7	TGTGCCAGCAGCTTAGAAGGGGGCTACGAGCAGTACTTC	CASSLEGGYEQYF
TRBV5-6	.	.	TRBJ1-2	TGTGCCAGCAGCTTGGAGGGGAGGGCTTCCTATAACGGCTACACCTTC	CASSLEGRASYNGYTF
TRBV5-5	TRBD1	.	TRBJ1-2	TGTGCCAGCAGCCAGGGACAGATTAATGGCTACACCTTC	CASSQGQINGYTF
TRBV10-2	.	once	TRBJ2-3	TGCGCCAGCAGTGAGAGAGATACGCAGTATTTT	CASSERDTQYF
TRBV19	.	.	TRBJ2-2	TGTGCCAGCTACACAGGGTACGGCGGGGAGCTGTTTTTT	CASYTGYGGELFF
TRBV30	.	.	TRBJ2-1	TGTGCCTGGCGAGTGCCGGGGGAGCAGTTCTTC	CAWRVPGEQFF
TRBV10-3	TRBD2	.	TRBJ2-7	TGTGCCATCAGAGAAAAAGTAGCGGGAGATGCCAACGAGCAGTACTTC	CAIREKVAGDANEQYF
TRBV28	TRBD1	.	TRBJ2-3	TGTGCCAGCAGTTTAGGGACAGGCCCTTCAGATACGCAGTATTTT	CASSLGTGPSDTQYF
TRBV29-1	.	.	TRBJ1-2	TGCAGCGTTGAAGATCGAGGGGCTAACTATGGCTACACCTTC	CSVEDRGANYGYTF
TRBV5-1	.	.	TRBJ2-7	TGCGCCAGCAGCTTAACAGGGACCTACGAGCAGTACTTC	CASSLTGTYEQYF
TRBV12-3/TRBV12-4	.	.	TRBJ1-6	TGTGCCAGCAGTCAACATAATTCACCCCTCCACTTT	CASSQHNSPLHF